A single sample is the source of the 29 T cell receptor beta chains below, sequenced in a study of somatic mutations in cytotoxic T cells in rheumatoid arthritis (dated by TCRdb to between 2016 and 2019). Library preparation used the immunoSEQ multiplex PCR assay. The table was pulled from immuneACCESS by TCRdb, which kept in-frame rearrangements only. Such tables lose some clones; where checked, under half of the loss comes from unresolved V genes, and the rest has no known cause. Within this sample are about 20,000 clones, with roughly 85% of them counted one time only. About 7% of the sample lies in the top ten. Material for sequencing was CD8+ T cells sorted from blood. Receptors originate from a woman aged 40-49 years with rheumatoid arthritis.

This chain joins TRBV6-1 and TRBJ1-2; 8 bases match TRBD1. J lost 8 bases, V lost 0 bases, and 17 bases had no gene match. This CDR3 comprises 18 residues. The germline gives CDR1 MNHNS, CDR2 SASEGT. The CDR3 nucleotides are TGTGCCAGCAGTGAAGCCCGGAATCAATTTACAGGGGGGCGCGGCTACACCTTC. Protein sequence: CASSEARNQFTGGRGYTF.

The chain has TRBV5-6 and TRBJ1-1; 7 positions agree with TRBD1. This CDR3 is 14 amino acids long. Germline CDR1 reads SGHDT; CDR2 reads YYEEEE. Losses at the gene ends were 7 bases for V and 7 bases for J; bases not matched to a gene: 13. CDR3 DNA: TGTGCCAGCTCCCAGTGGGACAGATTCGATGAAGCTTTCTTT. Amino acids: CASSQWDRFDEAFF. The variable domain in full, with the rest retrieved from reference TRBV5-6 and TRBJ1-1, is DAGVTQSPTHLIKTRGQQVTLRCSPKSGHDTVSWYQQALGQGPQFIFQYYEEEERQRGNFPDRFSGHQFPNYSSELNVNALLLGDSALYLCASSQWDRFDEAFFGQGTRLTVV.

This CDR3 reads CASSEALYEQYF. CDR3 nucleotides: TGTGCCAGCAGTGAAGCGCTCTACGAGCAGTACTTC. The rearrangement uses TRBV2 and TRBJ2-5; D gene unclear. The end of the DNA fits TRBJ2-7 better, so the J call may be wrong. The CDR3 sequence is 12 residues long. The germline V gene encodes CDR1 SNHLY and CDR2 FYNNEI.

The chain is built from TRBV29-1 and TRBJ2-1; 8 bases are a match to TRBD2. Germline-derived CDR1 and CDR2 are SQVTM and ANQGSEA. The V and J ends lost 5 bases and 5 bases, in that order; junction bases with no gene match: 8. CDR3 length: 14 amino acids. CDR3 in amino acids: CSVYGTRADNEQFF. CDR3 coding DNA: TGCAGCGTTTATGGGACTAGGGCGGACAATGAGCAGTTCTTC.

The J gene is TRBJ1-1, the V gene TRBV5-1; possible D gene TRBD1, 5 bases. CDR3 length: 13 amino acids. V shed 0 bases and J shed 9 bases, with 12 bases lying between them. Germline loops: CDR1 SGHRS, CDR2 YFSETQ. The CDR3 DNA sequence: TGCGCCAGCAGCTTGGCCTTGCAGGGCCAAGCTTTCTTT. This codes for CASSLALQGQAFF.

This chain joins TRBV4-1 and TRBJ2-1; D not resolved. The CDR3 sequence is 14 residues long. V was shortened by 5 bases and J by 7 bases, with 15 bases between the two germline ends. Germline V gene sequence: CDR1 MGHRA, CDR2 YSYEKL. The CDR3 DNA reads TGCGCCAGCAGCGCCCATACCTCTAGGAATGAGCAGTTCTTC. Translating gives CASSAHTSRNEQFF.

The chain combines TRBV6-5 with TRBJ1-6; D not resolved. Germline V gives CDR1 MNHEY, CDR2 SVGAGI. The V and J ends lost 1 base and 0 bases respectively, with 7 bases between them. CDR3 length: 16 amino acids. This chain's CDR3 is CASSYFSSSYNSPLHF. The CDR3 DNA reads TGTGCCAGCAGTTACTTTTCGAGCTCCTATAATTCACCCCTCCACTTT.

The V call is TRBV10-1, the J call TRBJ2-3; D ambiguous. The germline V gene has CDR1 WNHNN and CDR2 SYGVQD (reference sequence). Trimming cost V 8 bases and J 3 bases, with 9 bases left between them. The CDR3 runs to 12 residues. CDR3 protein: CASGHTTDTQYF. For the CDR3, the DNA is TGCGCCAGCGGTCACACAACAGATACGCAGTATTTT.

The V and J genes are TRBV27 and TRBJ2-3, with 11 bases aligning to TRBD1. The trim removed 3 bases at V and 3 bases at J, leaving 5 bases unmatched. CDR1 is MNHEY, CDR2 SMNVEV, per germline (reference sequence). CDR3 length: 16 residues. As DNA, the CDR3 is TGTGCCAGCAGTTTTACTGGACAGGGGGCAACAGATACGCAGTATTTT. Translating it yields CASSFTGQGATDTQYF.

The chain employs TRBV7-6 and TRBJ2-7; possibly TRBD1 for D (5 bases). CDR1 SGHVS and CDR2 FNYEAQ come from the germline V gene. The CDR3 contains 15 residues. Trimming shortened V by 5 bases and J by 2 bases, and 16 bases separated the two germline ends. The CDR3 bases are TGTGCCAGCAGCGCCAGAACGGACACTACCTACGAGCAGTACTTC. It specifies CASSARTDTTYEQYF.

The genes are TRBV7-8 and TRBJ1-2; D is undetermined. The V and J ends lost 1 base and 8 bases respectively, with 26 bases between them. This CDR3 has 18 amino acids. The germline gives CDR1 SGHVS, CDR2 FQNEAQ. CDR3 DNA sequence: TGTGCCAGCAGCTTAGATAGCGAAGTAGGGCCCCCTCGGGGAGGCTACACCTTC. Its protein is CASSLDSEVGPPRGGYTF.

The chain joins TRBV6-1 to TRBJ2-5, with a tentative D call TRBD2 (7 bases). Germline values: CDR1 MNHNS, CDR2 SASEGT. The CDR3 loop spans 18 amino acids. Trimming removed 1 base at V and 3 bases at J, with 21 bases between. The CDR3 loop reads CASSEVVGEGGEKETQYF. CDR3 sequence (DNA): TGTGCCAGCAGTGAAGTAGTAGGGGAGGGGGGGGAAAAAGAGACCCAGTACTTC.

This chain uses TRBV7-8 with TRBJ2-1; 14 bases fit TRBD2. Germline V lookup: CDR1 SGHVS, CDR2 FQNEAQ. The CDR3 length is 16 residues. With 1 base clipped from V and 6 bases from J, the junction kept 2 bases outside the gene matches. The CDR3 DNA follows: TGTGCCAGCAGCTTAGGAGGGACTAGCGGGAGCAATGAGCAGTTCTTC. Translating gives CASSLGGTSGSNEQFF.

This clone occurred once. J is TRBJ2-5 and V is TRBV5-5; D is possibly TRBD1 (5 bases). CDR3 size: 13 residues. Germline assignment: CDR1 SGHKS and CDR2 YYEKEE (reference sequence). The V gene lost 2 bases and the J gene lost 2 bases, with 7 bases spanning the gap. The CDR3 sequence: CASSLRQQETQYF. DNA of the CDR3: TGTGCCAGCAGCTTACGACAGCAAGAGACCCAGTACTTC.

The V and J genes are TRBV23-1 and TRBJ2-5; TRBD1 aligns across 9 bases. TRBV23-1 is noted as an ORF with a role that remains uncertain. CDR3 length: 15 residues. V gave up 6 bases and J gave up 5 bases; unmatched junction bases: 10. CDR3 in DNA: TGCGCCAGCAGGGAGAAGGGACAGGGACGGGAGACCCAGTACTTC. This codes for CASREKGQGRETQYF.

The J gene is TRBJ1-4, the V gene TRBV7-6; tentative D call: TRBD1 (6 bases). The CDR3 sequence is 18 residues long. V was pared by 1 base and J by 4 bases, with 19 bases between. In germline, CDR1 is SGHVS, CDR2 FNYEAQ. Here the CDR3 DNA reads TGTGCCAGCAGCTTAGTATATGTCTCTGACAGGATTAATGAAAAACTGTTTTTT. Amino acids: CASSLVYVSDRINEKLFF.

J is TRBJ2-5 and V is TRBV5-1; 8 nucleotides align to TRBD1. Germline lookup yields CDR1 SGHRS and CDR2 YFSETQ. The CDR3 is 14 residues long. With V trimmed by 4 bases and J by 11 bases, 13 bases remained unmatched. The CDR3 nucleotides read TGCGCCAGCAGCGGGGACAGGTCGCAAGGGGAGCAGTACTTC. Protein sequence: CASSGDRSQGEQYF. The full variable domain, with the rest looked up from reference TRBV5-1 and TRBJ2-5, is KAGVTQTPRYLIKTRGQQVTLSCSPISGHRSVSWYQQTPGQGLQFLFEYFSETQRNKGNFPGRFSGRQFSNSRSEMNVSTLELGDSALYLCASSGDRSQGEQYFGPGTRLLVL.

The chain has TRBV5-6 and TRBJ2-7, with 7 bases lining up with TRBD2. Trimming cost V 1 base and J 2 bases; bases outside gene matches: 6. The V gene's germline CDR1 is SGHDT and CDR2 YYEEEE. CDR3 length equals 15 residues. CDR3 sequence reads: CASSLQRETTYEQYF. In DNA, the CDR3 is TGTGCCAGCAGCTTGCAGCGGGAAACGACCTACGAGCAGTACTTC.

V is TRBV25-1 and J is TRBJ1-3; D is undetermined. This CDR3 region has 15 residues. Trimming stripped 0 bases from V and 2 bases from J, with 8 bases between. Per the germline V gene, CDR1 is MGHDK and CDR2 is SYGVNS. The CDR3 DNA reads as TGTGCCAGCAGTGAATATCAGGCTGCTGGAAACACCATATATTTT. This sequence encodes CASSEYQAAGNTIYF.

This clone was detected only a few times. The chain combines TRBV27 with TRBJ2-7; possible D gene TRBD2, 5 bases. The CDR3 has 14 amino acids. V was pared by 3 bases and J by 7 bases, with 16 bases between. Germline CDR1 is MNHEY and CDR2 is SMNVEV (reference sequence). DNA of the CDR3: TGTGCCAGCAGTTTGCCGTCGGCGTCGGGGGAGCAGTACTTC. Translating it yields CASSLPSASGEQYF.

This clone was recorded a few times. V usage is TRBV11-1 and J usage is TRBJ2-7; TRBD2 might be the D (5 bases). The CDR3 covers 13 residues. Trimming cost V 3 bases and J 0 bases, with 6 bases left between them. Looked up from germline, CDR1 is SGHAT and CDR2 is FQDESV (reference sequence). The CDR3 DNA sequence: TGTGCCAGCAGCTTGGGGAGCTCCTACGAGCAGTACTTC. Translation gives CASSLGSSYEQYF.

The chain couples TRBV7-2 to TRBJ1-2, with D perhaps TRBD1 (5 bases). Trimming left V 3 bases short and J 2 bases short, with 10 bases between. Germline lookup yields CDR1 SGHTA and CDR2 FQGNSA. This CDR3 has 14 residues. In DNA form, the CDR3 reads TGTGCCAGCAGCTTTTTGGGGCAGAACTATGGCTACACCTTC. It yields the protein CASSFLGQNYGYTF. The entire variable domain, with the rest obtained from reference TRBV7-2 and TRBJ1-2, is as follows: GAGVSQSPSNKVTEKGKDVELRCDPISGHTALYWYRQSLGQGLEFLIYFQGNSAPDKSGLPSDRFSAERTGGSVSTLTIQRTQQEDSAVYLCASSFLGQNYGYTFGSGTRLTVV.

This clone was detected a few times. V is TRBV9 and J is TRBJ1-1; D perhaps matches TRBD1 (6 bases). Trimming took 8 bases from V and 5 from J, leaving 16 bases between them. The germline V gene has CDR1 SGDLS and CDR2 YYNGEE. The CDR3 consists of 13 residues. This chain's CDR3 is CASSRGGQTEAFF. CDR3 nucleotide sequence: TGTGCCAGTTCCCGGGGGGGGCAGACTGAAGCTTTCTTT.

V is TRBV2 and J is TRBJ2-7, with D unresolved. The CDR3 sequence is 15 residues long. Trimming took off 7 bases at V and 0 bases at J, with 16 bases between the two ends. Germline CDR1 reads SNHLY; CDR2 reads FYNNEI. In nucleotides, the CDR3 is TGTGCCAGCATACCATCAAGTGTTAGCTCCTACGAGCAGTACTTC. Its protein is CASIPSSVSSYEQYF.

The V and J genes are TRBV6-6 and TRBJ2-1, with 10 bases identical to TRBD2. V was clipped by 2 bases and J by 5 bases; unmatched bases: 3. Germline loops: CDR1 MNHNY, CDR2 SVGAGI (reference sequence). This CDR3 has 15 amino acids. The CDR3 sequence: CASSYGLAGDNEQFF. As DNA, the CDR3 is TGTGCCAGCAGTTACGGGCTAGCGGGAGACAATGAGCAGTTCTTC.

The genes are TRBV2 and TRBJ2-5; TRBD1 aligns across 9 bases. Germline V lookup: CDR1 SNHLY, CDR2 FYNNEI. CDR3 length: 13 amino acids. V trimming: 6 bases; J trimming: 2 bases; junction bases outside the gene matches: 1. CDR3 bases: TGTGCCAGCAGGGGACAGGGTCAAGAGACCCAGTACTTC. Amino acids: CASRGQGQETQYF.

This clone was counted a few times. The chain links TRBV19 to TRBJ2-7, with D perhaps matching TRBD2 (6 bases). Trimming left V 1 base short and J 5 bases short, with 12 bases between. CDR3 length: 14 amino acids. Germline loops: CDR1 LNHDA, CDR2 SQIVND (reference sequence). The CDR3 coding sequence is TGTGCCAGTAGTATAGCGGGAGATAGGAACGAGCAGTACTTC. It translates to CASSIAGDRNEQYF.

The genes are TRBV9 and TRBJ1-1; D call uncertain. The length of the CDR3 is 13 residues. Germline assignment: CDR1 SGDLS and CDR2 YYNGEE. V lost 6 bases and J 2 bases, leaving 11 bases between the germline ends. CDR3 protein: CASIPSVNTEAFF. CDR3 coding DNA: TGTGCCAGCATCCCCAGCGTAAACACTGAAGCTTTCTTT.

Notes on this clone: One end of the junction fails to match germline, which may point to a read error. The CDR3 protein is CAINPGLTHTGGLFF. Here the CDR3 DNA reads TGTGCCATCAATCCGGGACTAACTCACACCGGGGGGCTGTTTTTT. V is TRBV10-3 and J is TRBJ2-2, with TRBD2 identical over 7 bases. Per the germline V gene, CDR1 is ENHRY and CDR2 is SYGVKD. CDR3 size: 15 residues.